This T cell receptor (beta chain) was captured by sequencing in a study of shared clonotypes between healthy human individuals. Assay used: immunoSEQ multiplex PCR; TCRdb lists only in-frame clones, some missing. The sample has under 2,000,000 clones, over 85% seen once. The CDR3 spans 17 residues. V was clipped by 3 bases and J by 3 bases, with 23 bases between them. Germline CDR1 reads GTSNPN; CDR2 reads SVGIG (reference sequence). General study points: In general, naive subsets displayed greater estimated richness than memory subsets did.

Terminally differentiated effector memory CD45RA+ cells were excluded from the naive CD8 cells, which were CD45RO-negative and positively selected for CCR7. With regard to this clone: Its antigen is unknown.

The clonotype was recovered from a man aged 18 to 29 in good health. The specimen was naive CD8+ T cells sorted from blood. The rearrangement joins TRBV30 to TRBJ1-2, with D possibly being TRBD1 (6 bases). CDR3 protein: CAWSDPPPGGFDYGYTF. The CDR3 region has the DNA TGTGCCTGGAGCGACCCCCCACCGGGGGGCTTCGACTATGGCTACACCTTC.